This T cell receptor (beta chain) originates from a study of blood T cell repertoires in COVID-19. Study as a whole: Sites in the United States, Italy and Spain provided acute and convalescent COVID-19 samples. T cells, B-cell-depleted T cells, or PBMCs provided the cDNA or gDNA that served as material.

V was clipped by 6 bases and J by 4 bases, with 18 bases between them. From germline, CDR1 is LNHDA and CDR2 SQIVND (reference sequence). The CDR3 totals 15 residues. Profiled with immunoSEQ multiplex PCR; TCRdb holds only in-frame clones, not every one. This sample yields 70,000 to 95,000 clones, of which about 84% are seen a single time; 1.8% belongs to the top ten. The source material was peripheral blood. The TCR sequence derives from an older woman with acute or convalescent COVID-19. This chain joins TRBV19 and TRBJ1-2, with a weak D call TRBD1 (6 bases). In nucleotides, the CDR3 is TGTGCCAGTAGACAGACCGGGGGGCAAATCTATGGCTACACCTTC. This translates into CASRQTGGQIYGYTF.